The present entry profiles one T cell receptor (beta chain) with its context. As yet, its antigen is unknown. These data are taken from a study of cytomegalovirus exposure and HLA in healthy donors. Findings and limits, study-wide: The authors confirmed in vitro that three CMV-associated chains were specific for CMV antigens.

Method: immunoSEQ multiplex PCR; TCRdb's copy keeps in-frame clones and lacks some. The repertoire holds under 200,000 clones, approximately 89% seen once, with 4.2% in the top ten. The sample consisted of PBMCs. The receptor was derived from a man between 18 and 35 years old in good health and CMV-seropositive.

This CDR3 reads CASSLTGGVSYEQYF. The CDR3 DNA follows: TGTGCCAGCAGCTTGACTGGGGGGGTATCCTACGAGCAGTACTTC. The rearrangement joins TRBV5-6 to TRBJ2-7; 7 nucleotides match TRBD2. Germline V gene lookup returns CDR1 SGHDT and CDR2 YYEEEE. Unmatched junction bases numbered 5, after V lost 1 base and J lost 1 base. The CDR3 is 15 residues long.